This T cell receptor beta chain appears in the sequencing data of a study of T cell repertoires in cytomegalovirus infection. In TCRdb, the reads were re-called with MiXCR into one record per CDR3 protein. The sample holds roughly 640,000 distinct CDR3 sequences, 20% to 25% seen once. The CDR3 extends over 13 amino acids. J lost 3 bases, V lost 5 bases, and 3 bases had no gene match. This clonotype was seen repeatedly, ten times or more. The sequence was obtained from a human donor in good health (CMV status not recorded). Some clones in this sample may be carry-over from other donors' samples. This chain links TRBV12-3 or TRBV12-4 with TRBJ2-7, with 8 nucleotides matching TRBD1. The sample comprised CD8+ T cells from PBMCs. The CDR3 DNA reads TGTGCCAGCAGTCCAGGGGGCAGCTACGAGCAGTACTTC. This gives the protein CASSPGGSYEQYF.